These 31 T cell receptor beta chains were all obtained from the same sample, sequenced in a study of T cells in Graves' hyperthyroidism and ophthalmopathy. There were TCR beta CDR3 regions amplified from RNA transcripts. The primer set for the first-round RT-PCR of the TCR CDR3 was HTBI. Via MiXCR, TCRdb re-called the multiplex PCR reads, giving one row per CDR3 protein. This sample has 550,000 to 700,000 distinct CDR3 sequences, with more than 45% found just once. Sequencing was performed on peripheral blood or thyroid tissue (not recorded which). Receptors originate from an adult woman with Graves' disease, either hyperthyroidism or ophthalmopathy (not recorded which).

This clonotype was seen ten or more times. V gene TRBV7-2 combines with J gene TRBJ2-7, with D tentatively TRBD2 (5 bases). Germline V lookup: CDR1 SGHTA, CDR2 FQGNSA. This CDR3 is built from 16 residues. The V gene lost 0 bases and the J gene lost 6 bases, with 18 bases spanning the gap. The CDR3 reads CASSLAERSPPLEQYF. CDR3 in DNA: TGTGCCAGCAGCTTAGCCGAGCGGAGCCCCCCGCTCGAGCAGTACTTC.

The chain employs TRBV10-3 and TRBJ2-7, with D possibly matching TRBD1 (6 bases). This CDR3 is 15 amino acids long. The V gene's germline CDR1 is ENHRY and CDR2 SYGVKD. Trimming shortened V by 4 bases and J by 6 bases, and 19 bases separated the two germline ends. This CDR3 reads CAISALRGNFAEQYF. In DNA form, the CDR3 reads TGTGCCATCAGTGCTTTGAGGGGGAATTTTGCCGAGCAGTACTTC.

To note about this clonotype: A read error may explain this, as a much larger clone is one base away. V is TRBV12-3 or TRBV12-4 and J is TRBJ2-7; D not resolved. Trimming cost V 6 bases and J 0 bases, with 12 bases left between them. This CDR3 is built from 14 residues. The CDR3 spells CASRPDGSSYEQYF. CDR3 nucleotide sequence: TGTGCCAGCAGACCAGACGGAAGCTCCTACGAGCAGTACTTC.

J is TRBJ1-1 and V is TRBV20-1; no definite D call. The CDR3 length is 11 residues. In germline, CDR1 is DFQATT, CDR2 SNEGSKA (reference sequence). Trimming removed 3 bases at V and 0 bases at J, with 2 bases between. CDR3 DNA: TGCAGTGCTAGGATGAACACTGAAGCTTTCTTT. As protein: CSARMNTEAFF.

To note about this clonotype: Lacking the conserved final phenylalanine or tryptophan, this CDR3 likely reflects a read error. This rearrangement joins TRBV28 to TRBJ1-2; the D gene is possibly TRBD1 (5 bases). Germline values: CDR1 MDHEN, CDR2 SYDVKM. The CDR3 has 13 residues. V was shortened by 10 bases and J by 6 bases, with 18 bases between the two germline ends. CDR3 in amino acids: CANGRGGSNGYTL. CDR3 DNA sequence: TGTGCCAACGGGCGGGGGGGGTCTAATGGCTACACCCTC.

V gene TRBV2 combines with J gene TRBJ1-2; 7 nucleotides agree with TRBD1. Germline CDR1 reads SNHLY; CDR2 reads FYNNEI. The junction had 13 bases not matched to a gene; V was cut back by 5 bases and J by 1 base. The CDR3 has 17 amino acids. In nucleotides, the CDR3 is TGTGCCAGCAGTTTGGACATTACAGGGGCCGTTAACTATGGCTACACCTTC. This translates into CASSLDITGAVNYGYTF.

This chain uses TRBV6-9 with TRBJ1-4; 8 bases are shared with TRBD1. Germline V gene sequence: CDR1 MNHGY, CDR2 SVAAGI. CDR3 length: 14 residues. J gave up 7 bases and V 3 bases, and 4 bases lay outside the gene matches. CDR3 in amino acids: CASSYQGAREKLFF. Here the CDR3 DNA reads TGTGCCAGCAGTTACCAGGGGGCGCGTGAAAAACTGTTTTTT.

The chain combines TRBV7-9 with TRBJ2-7, with TRBD2 identical over 7 bases. The CDR3 covers 17 residues. J lost 0 bases, V lost 5 bases, and 13 bases had no gene match. CDR1 is SEHNR, CDR2 FQNEAQ, per germline (reference sequence). The CDR3 nucleotides are TGTGCCAGCAGCGTGCTAGCCGGGGAGGGTCCCTCCTACGAGCAGTACTTC. It encodes CASSVLAGEGPSYEQYF.

This chain joins TRBV7-2 and TRBJ2-5; 11 bases are shared with TRBD2. CDR3 size: 18 residues. Per germline, CDR1 SGHTA and CDR2 FQGNSA. V gave up 5 bases and J gave up 5 bases; unmatched junction bases: 16. The CDR3 loop is CASSQTSGMLVARETQYF. CDR3 sequence (DNA): TGTGCCAGCAGCCAGACTAGCGGGATGCTGGTCGCCAGGGAGACCCAGTACTTC. Full variable domain (missing parts from reference TRBV7-2 and TRBJ2-5): GAGVSQSPSNKVTEKGKDVELRCDPISGHTALYWYRQSLGQGLEFLIYFQGNSAPDKSGLPSDRFSAERTGGSVSTLTIQRTQQEDSAVYLCASSQTSGMLVARETQYFGPGTRLLVL.

The gene calls are TRBV12-3 or TRBV12-4 and TRBJ2-3, with 7 bases aligning to TRBD2. The CDR3 sequence is 15 residues long. V was clipped by 5 bases and J by 6 bases; unmatched bases: 11. The chain's CDR3 is CASSEHSAGEDTQYF. The DNA for the CDR3 is TGTGCCAGCAGTGAACACTCGGCGGGGGAGGATACGCAGTATTTT.

Remarks on this clonotype: Here the CDR3 omits its conserved ending phenylalanine or tryptophan, so a read error is the likely source. It is unclear where the CDR3 begins or ends on the DNA, so no DNA is shown, and the CDR3 is as TCRdb lists it. This chain links TRBV5-1 with TRBJ2-6; the DNA was not compared with TRBD1, the D call given in the table. The CDR3 spans 10 amino acids, including both terminal residues. The germline V gene has CDR1 SGHRS and CDR2 YFSETQ. This chain's CDR3 is CASSPPYGQG.

At least ten counts were recorded for this clonotype. V is TRBV30 and J is TRBJ2-5; D perhaps matches TRBD2 (6 bases). CDR3 length equals 14 residues. The ends were cut back, 0 bases at V and 3 bases at J, with 11 bases in the middle. Germline values: CDR1 GTSNPN, CDR2 SVGIG (reference sequence). The CDR3 spells CAWSVTGEEETQYF. The CDR3 DNA reads TGTGCCTGGAGTGTAACTGGGGAGGAAGAGACCCAGTACTTC.

A word on this clonotype: Since no conserved phenylalanine or tryptophan closes the CDR3, a read error is the likely cause. Because the CDR3's place on the DNA is in doubt, the DNA is left out and the CDR3 is given as listed by TCRdb. The V gene is TRBV12-3 or TRBV12-4, the J gene TRBJ1-1. With termini counted, the CDR3 has 10 amino acids. The CDR3: CASSRAGANY.

The genes are TRBV29-1 and TRBJ1-2, with D possibly being TRBD1 (5 bases). The V end was cut by 7 bases, the J end by 9 bases, with 21 bases between. Germline CDR1 and CDR2: SQVTM and ANQGSEA. This CDR3 is 13 amino acids long. Here the CDR3 reads CSASSLAGVRYTF. The CDR3 region has the DNA TGCAGCGCCAGCAGCCTAGCGGGGGTTCGCTACACCTTC.

The chain links TRBV7-8 to TRBJ1-3, with 9 positions matching TRBD1. The CDR3 runs 15 residues. Germline CDR1 and CDR2: SGHVS and FQNEAQ. Losses at the gene ends were 5 bases for V and 3 bases for J; bases not matched to a gene: 5. This chain's CDR3 is CASSPQGAVGNTIYF. The CDR3 bases are TGTGCCAGCAGCCCACAGGGGGCTGTTGGAAACACCATATATTTT.

This clonotype was seen at least ten times. This chain links TRBV4-1 with TRBJ1-2, with a tentative D call TRBD1 (5 bases). The length of the CDR3 is 14 residues. The ends were cut back, 7 bases at V and 1 base at J, with 13 bases in the middle. The germline gives CDR1 MGHRA, CDR2 YSYEKL. The CDR3 protein is CASTRGSDNYGYTF. DNA of the CDR3: TGCGCCAGCACCCGGGGCAGTGATAACTATGGCTACACCTTC.

This chain connects TRBV6-1 to TRBJ1-1; a weak D match, TRBD1 (5 bases). Germline CDR1 reads MNHNS; CDR2 reads SASEGT. The length of the CDR3 is 14 residues. Deletions cut 6 bases from V and 5 bases from J, with 16 bases between. As DNA, the CDR3 is TGTGCCAGCAGCTGGAGGGGATTGAGGACTGAAGCTTTCTTT. Residues: CASSWRGLRTEAFF.

In nucleotides, the CDR3 is TGTGCCACTCGACAGGGAGCGGAGACCCAGTACTTC. Its protein product is CATRQGAETQYF. J is TRBJ2-5 and V is TRBV10-3; 7 bases agree with TRBD1. V lost 10 bases to trimming and J lost 5 bases; unmatched junction nucleotides: 7. There are 12 residues in the CDR3. Germline-derived CDR1 and CDR2 are ENHRY and SYGVKD.

The rearrangement links TRBV7-9 to TRBJ1-5, with a weak D call TRBD1 (5 bases). Trimming cost V 5 bases and J 11 bases, with 16 bases left between them. The germline V gene encodes CDR1 SEHNR and CDR2 FQNEAQ (reference sequence). The CDR3 contains 13 residues. The CDR3 DNA sequence: TGTGCCAGCAGCCACCAGGGAGGAGAGACCCAGCATTTT. Protein sequence: CASSHQGGETQHF.

This clonotype has ten or more counts. V and J are TRBV20-1 and TRBJ1-1; D is unresolved. V was clipped by 6 bases and J by 7 bases, with 15 bases between them. This CDR3 region has 12 residues. Germline-derived CDR1 and CDR2 are DFQATT and SNEGSKA (reference sequence). DNA for the CDR3: TGCAGTGCCGCTTCCCTCCGGGGTGAAGCTTTCTTT. Translation: CSAASLRGEAFF.

This clonotype appeared a few times. This rearrangement joins TRBV25-1 to TRBJ2-5; no clear D. Trimming stripped 4 bases from V and 1 base from J, with 7 bases between. This CDR3 has 13 residues. CDR1 MGHDK and CDR2 SYGVNS come from the germline V gene. The DNA for the CDR3 is TGTGCCAGCAGTGCTTTCCTCCAAGAGACCCAGTACTTC. Translating it yields CASSAFLQETQYF.

The chain uses TRBV7-9 and TRBJ1-2; D may be TRBD1 (6 bases). There are 16 residues in the CDR3. From germline, CDR1 is SEHNR and CDR2 FQNEAQ (reference sequence). V was clipped by 2 bases and J by 5 bases, with 18 bases between them. For the CDR3, the DNA is TGTGCCAGCAGCTTATATCGGACAGCCGGGAGGTATGGCTACACCTTC. This sequence encodes CASSLYRTAGRYGYTF.

Remarks on this clonotype: The limits of the CDR3 on the DNA are not certain, so only TCRdb's listed CDR3 is given. V usage is TRBV15 and J usage is TRBJ2-6. With termini counted, the CDR3 has 16 amino acids. Germline CDR1 reads LNHNV; CDR2 reads YYDKDF (reference sequence). CDR3 protein: CATSRGFASGANVLAF.

The rearrangement uses TRBV29-1 and TRBJ2-5; a possible D gene is TRBD1 (5 bases). The CDR3 spans 12 residues. V gave up 7 bases and J gave up 1 base, with 10 bases separating them. Looked up from germline, CDR1 is SQVTM and CDR2 is ANQGSEA. Here the CDR3 reads CSGLTAQETQYF. The CDR3 nucleotides read TGCAGCGGCCTGACAGCCCAAGAGACCCAGTACTTC.

This clonotype was observed many times. This chain's CDR3 is CSVARGTTPSEQYF. The CDR3 nucleotides are TGCAGCGTCGCCCGGGGGACCACCCCGAGCGAGCAGTACTTC. V gene TRBV29-1 combines with J gene TRBJ2-7; TRBD2 might be the D (6 bases). V was trimmed by 6 bases and J by 6 bases, leaving 21 bases between them. Germline CDR1 and CDR2: SQVTM and ANQGSEA. CDR3 length: 14 residues.

This clonotype was seen many times. CDR3 bases: TGTGCCAGCAGTTACTCGAGAGCAATGATGAACACTGAAGCTTTCTTT. As protein: CASSYSRAMMNTEAFF. The V call is TRBV6-5, the J call TRBJ1-1; D ambiguous. V dropped 0 bases and J dropped 0 bases, with 11 bases sitting between them. The CDR3 contains 16 residues. CDR1 and CDR2 (germline): MNHEY, SVGAGI.

The V and J genes are TRBV11-2 and TRBJ1-2; D is possibly TRBD1 (5 bases). V was pared by 6 bases and J by 8 bases, with 16 bases between. The germline CDR1 and CDR2 sequences are SGHAT and FQNNGV. The length of the CDR3 is 13 residues. The CDR3 protein is CASRTGWGVGYTF. The DNA of the CDR3 is TGTGCCAGCAGGACGGGATGGGGGGTCGGCTACACCTTC.

This clonotype showed up many times. V is TRBV7-6 and J is TRBJ2-3; TRBD2 agrees at 9 bases. The germline V gene has CDR1 SGHVS and CDR2 FNYEAQ. The V gene end was trimmed by 4 bases and the J gene end by 4 bases; junction bases not matched to a gene: 3. This CDR3 region has 14 residues. CDR3 loop: CASSSRLAADTQYF. The DNA of the CDR3 is TGTGCCAGCAGCTCCCGACTAGCGGCAGATACGCAGTATTTT.

This clonotype was picked up a small number of times. The chain uses TRBV29-1 and TRBJ1-1, with TRBD1 as a possible D gene (6 bases). V lost 3 bases and J 6 bases, leaving 14 bases between the germline ends. The CDR3 loop spans 13 amino acids. CDR1 SQVTM and CDR2 ANQGSEA come from the germline V gene. The CDR3 sequence: CSVDRTAGAEAFF. Written as DNA, the CDR3 is TGCAGCGTTGATAGGACAGCTGGGGCTGAAGCTTTCTTT. The full variable domain, in which reference TRBV29-1 and TRBJ1-1 provide the parts outside the CDR3, is SAVISQKPSRDICQRGTSLTIQCQVDSQVTMMFWYRQQPGQSLTLIATANQGSEATYESGFVIDKFPISRPNLTFSTLTVSNMSPEDSSIYLCSVDRTAGAEAFFGQGTRLTVV.

V gene TRBV20-1 combines with J gene TRBJ2-2, with D tentatively TRBD2 (6 bases). Trimming cost V 1 base and J 2 bases, with 14 bases left between them. CDR1 DFQATT and CDR2 SNEGSKA come from the germline V gene (reference sequence). The CDR3 has 16 residues. CDR3 nucleotide sequence: TGCAGTGCTAGAGTGGACTACACTTACAACACCGGGGAGCTGTTTTTT. Translated: CSARVDYTYNTGELFF.

This clonotype was found many times. Here the CDR3 reads CASSPRGGLQPQHF. In DNA form, the CDR3 reads TGTGCCAGCAGCCCCAGGGGAGGGCTGCAGCCCCAGCATTTT. This chain uses TRBV27 with TRBJ1-5; D might be TRBD1 (6 bases). The CDR3 contains 14 residues. Trimming left V 6 bases short and J 7 bases short, with 16 bases between. The germline V gene encodes CDR1 MNHEY and CDR2 SMNVEV (reference sequence).